Described below is a single T cell receptor beta chain sequence and its context. V was pared by 3 bases and J by 10 bases, with 19 bases between. CDR1 and CDR2 (germline): MDHEN, SYDVKM. The CDR3 contains 15 residues. This record belongs to a study of control samples from healthy donors and cancer patients. The protocol was immunoSEQ multiplex PCR, while the TCRdb copy is restricted to in-frame clones and leaves out a portion. The table has about 130,000 clones, 90% seen once; the top ten hold roughly 2.5%. This TCR was sampled from a man aged 40-50 years in good health. V and J are TRBV28 and TRBJ2-1; D may match TRBD1 or TRBD2 (6 bases each). The sample comprised blood. CDR3 bases: TGTGCCAGCAGTTTTTTATCGGGGGCTGCAAGAGAGCAGTTCTTC. It translates to CASSFLSGAAREQFF.